These 20 T cell receptor beta chains originate from one sample sequenced in a study of cytomegalovirus exposure and HLA in healthy donors. PCR was performed using 60 Vbeta and 13 Jbeta primers. Profiling relied on immunoSEQ multiplex PCR, and the TCRdb table lists in-frame clones only, not all of them. Among a few hundred thousand clones listed, roughly 80% were seen once. Sequenced sample: PBMCs. The receptors were gathered from a man younger than 40 in good health and CMV-seronegative.

The V and J genes are TRBV7-8 and TRBJ1-3, with 7 bases that match TRBD1. The germline CDR1 and CDR2 sequences are SGHVS and FQNEAQ. This CDR3 has 16 amino acids. V lost 5 bases and J lost 4; bases outside the gene matches: 11. The CDR3 sequence is CASSPRGTNIGNTIYF. The CDR3 nucleotides read TGTGCCAGCAGCCCCAGGGGGACGAATATAGGAAACACCATATATTTT.

This clone was seen a handful of times. This chain links TRBV5-4 with TRBJ2-7, with D tentatively TRBD1 (6 bases). CDR1 is SGHNT, CDR2 YYREEE, per germline (reference sequence). The germline V and J ends were trimmed by 1 base and 2 bases, with 13 bases remaining between them. The CDR3 is 15 residues long. The CDR3 loop reads CASSLTGRTTYEQYF. For the CDR3, the DNA is TGTGCCAGCAGCTTGACAGGGCGAACTACCTACGAGCAGTACTTC.

CDR3 loop: CASSADLGTHNEQFF. In DNA, the CDR3 is TGTGCCAGCAGCGCCGACCTCGGGACACACAATGAGCAGTTCTTC. The rearrangement uses TRBV7-2 and TRBJ2-1; tentatively, D is TRBD1 (6 bases). From germline, CDR1 is SGHTA and CDR2 FQGNSA. This CDR3 contains 15 residues. The V gene lost 5 bases and the J gene lost 5 bases, with 16 bases spanning the gap.

This rearrangement joins TRBV5-1 to TRBJ2-5; the match to TRBD2 covers 16 bases. Unmatched junction bases numbered 16, after V lost 4 bases and J lost 7 bases. Germline V gives CDR1 SGHRS, CDR2 YFSETQ. There are 19 residues in the CDR3. The CDR3 DNA follows: TGCGCCAGCAGCCCGGGACTAGCGGGGGGGCGTCTCTCAACTAGGACCCAGTACTTC. This gives the protein CASSPGLAGGRLSTRTQYF.

V and J are TRBV5-8 and TRBJ1-2, with D unresolved. Between the trimmed V and J ends, which lost 0 bases and 8 bases, there was a span of 8 bases. Germline V gives CDR1 SGHTS, CDR2 YDEGEE. The CDR3 is 12 amino acids. Here the CDR3 reads CASSLDSPGYTF. The CDR3 DNA follows: TGTGCCAGCAGCTTGGACAGCCCAGGCTACACCTTC. The full variable domain, rest sourced from reference TRBV5-8 and TRBJ1-2, is EAGVTQSPTHLIKTRGQQATLRCSPISGHTSVYWYQQALGLGLQFLLWYDEGEERNRGNFPPRFSGRQFPNYSSELNVNALELEDSALYLCASSLDSPGYTFGSGTRLTVV.

The chain has TRBV11-2 and TRBJ2-7; 7 positions match TRBD2. The junction had 7 bases not matched to a gene; V was cut back by 8 bases and J by 3 bases. Germline-derived CDR1 and CDR2 are SGHAT and FQNNGV. This CDR3 is built from 13 residues. The CDR3 loop is CASGRSGLYEQYF. CDR3 nucleotides: TGTGCCAGCGGGCGTAGCGGGCTCTACGAGCAGTACTTC.

This clone showed up just a few times. The CDR3 is CSVEEGGRGLRGYTF. In DNA, the CDR3 is TGCAGCGTTGAAGAAGGGGGCAGGGGGCTGCGAGGCTACACCTTC. This rearrangement joins TRBV29-1 to TRBJ1-2, with TRBD1 matching 8 bases. With 0 bases clipped from V and 8 bases from J, the junction kept 11 bases outside the gene matches. The germline gives CDR1 SQVTM, CDR2 ANQGSEA. The length of the CDR3 is 15 residues.

The chain links TRBV14 to TRBJ2-7; 11 nucleotides agree with TRBD2. The CDR3 extends over 18 amino acids. In germline, CDR1 is SGHDN, CDR2 FVKESK. Trimming removed 3 bases from V and 0 bases from J; junction bases left unmatched: 10. This CDR3 reads CASSHGRLAGLSSYEQYF. As DNA, the CDR3 is TGTGCCAGCAGCCATGGGCGACTAGCGGGACTTTCCTCCTACGAGCAGTACTTC.

This clone has a count of ten or more. The gene calls are TRBV19 and TRBJ1-2; weak D call: TRBD1 (5 bases). This CDR3 spans 13 amino acids. Germline-derived CDR1 and CDR2 are LNHDA and SQIVND (reference sequence). The germline V and J ends were trimmed by 9 bases and 6 bases, with 17 bases remaining between them. CDR3 sequence: CASAPSTVDGYTF. Written as DNA, the CDR3 is TGTGCCAGCGCTCCCTCGACAGTGGATGGCTACACCTTC.

Points on this clone: This same CDR3 is encoded by further DNA sequences in the sample. The rearrangement joins TRBV25-1 to TRBJ1-6; D possibly corresponds to TRBD1 (6 bases). CDR1 is MGHDK, CDR2 SYGVNS, per germline. V was trimmed by 4 bases and J by 6 bases, leaving 13 bases between them. The CDR3 consists of 15 residues. The CDR3 DNA follows: TGTGCCAGCAGTGCGGGGGGGGGCGGTAATTCACCCCTCCACTTT. Amino acids: CASSAGGGGNSPLHF.

CDR3 sequence reads: CASINRAGAKNIQYF. The DNA of the CDR3 is TGTGCCAGCATAAACAGGGCGGGCGCCAAAAACATTCAGTACTTC. The rearrangement uses TRBV6-6 and TRBJ2-4; tentative D call: TRBD1 (6 bases). V gave up 7 bases and J gave up 1 base, with 14 bases separating them. The CDR3 spans 15 residues. Germline assignment: CDR1 MNHNY and CDR2 SVGAGI (reference sequence).

CDR3 loop: CASSLTASRTEAFF. The CDR3 nucleotides read TGTGCCAGCAGTTTGACAGCCTCGCGGACTGAAGCTTTCTTT. J is TRBJ1-1 and V is TRBV6-5, with TRBD1 as a possible D gene (5 bases). The CDR3 covers 14 residues. The V gene's germline CDR1 is MNHEY and CDR2 SVGAGI. V lost 4 bases and J 5 bases, leaving 14 bases between the germline ends.

The J gene is TRBJ2-7, the V gene TRBV11-3, with D unclear. V was cut by 1 base and J by 6 bases, with 10 bases left in between. CDR1 is SGHNT and CDR2 is YENEEA in the germline V gene. The CDR3 runs to 13 residues. The CDR3 reads CASSLVRNGEQYF. In DNA, the CDR3 is TGTGCCAGCAGCTTAGTTCGTAACGGCGAGCAGTACTTC. Variable domain in full (rest from reference TRBV11-3 and TRBJ2-7): EAGVVQSPRYKIIEKKQPVAFWCNPISGHNTLYWYLQNLGQGPELLIRYENEEAVDDSQLPKDRFSAERLKGVDSTLKIQPAELGDSAVYLCASSLVRNGEQYFGPGTRLTVT.

Concerning this clone itself: Different DNA sequences within this sample yield the same CDR3. This CDR3 is CASSLGGDGYTF. The DNA of the CDR3 is TGTGCCAGCAGCTTAGGGGGGGATGGCTACACCTTC. This chain joins TRBV7-9 and TRBJ1-2, with D tentatively TRBD1 (5 bases). Germline V gene data show CDR1 as SEHNR and CDR2 as FQNEAQ (reference sequence). V dropped 1 base and J dropped 6 bases, with 6 bases sitting between them. The CDR3 has 12 amino acids.

DNA for the CDR3: TGTGCCAGCAGTCCTCAGGGGGTGGCCTACGAGCAGTACTTC. Its protein product is CASSPQGVAYEQYF. The chain carries TRBV28 and TRBJ2-7, with TRBD1 matching over 7 bases. The CDR3 has 14 residues. V lost 5 bases, J lost 2 bases, and 6 bases stayed unmatched. Germline CDR1 MDHEN, CDR2 SYDVKM.

This clone was seen only once. The chain employs TRBV28 and TRBJ2-2, with D uncertain. The CDR3 has 12 amino acids. V was cut by 6 bases and J by 7 bases, with 9 bases left in between. CDR1 MDHEN and CDR2 SYDVKM come from the germline V gene. CDR3 DNA sequence: TGTGCCAGCAGCCCTCCCGTCGGGGAGCTGTTTTTT. Translating gives CASSPPVGELFF.

V is TRBV19 and J is TRBJ2-1; D ambiguous. This CDR3 has 13 amino acids. The germline V gene encodes CDR1 LNHDA and CDR2 SQIVND (reference sequence). V was clipped by 4 bases and J by 7 bases, with 11 bases between them. The CDR3, as DNA: TGTGCCAGTAGTACCTCGGTCTGGAATGAGCAGTTCTTC. Translated, it gives CASSTSVWNEQFF.

The chain links TRBV7-8 to TRBJ1-5; D is undetermined. V lost 6 bases and J lost 3, with 15 bases in between. The germline CDR1 and CDR2 sequences are SGHVS and FQNEAQ. The CDR3 runs to 15 residues. CDR3 sequence reads: CASSLRAGFNQPQHF. The CDR3 nucleotides are TGTGCCAGCAGTCTGCGGGCAGGCTTCAATCAGCCCCAGCATTTT.

This clone was counted only a few times. The genes are TRBV7-4 and TRBJ1-5; 7 bases agree with TRBD1. Trimming at V came to 2 bases and at J to 5 bases, leaving 9 bases not matched to a gene. This CDR3 is 16 amino acids long. Germline V lookup: CDR1 SGHVT, CDR2 SQSDAQ. CDR3 sequence reads: CASSLPDRALDQPQHF. The CDR3 nucleotides read TGTGCCAGCAGCTTACCAGACAGGGCTCTCGATCAGCCCCAGCATTTT. Combining the CDR3 with reference TRBV7-4 and TRBJ1-5 gives the whole variable domain GAGVSQSPRYKVAKRGRDVALRCDSISGHVTLYWYRQTLGQGSEVLTYSQSDAQRDKSGRPSGRFSAERPERSVSTLKIQRTEQGDSAVYLCASSLPDRALDQPQHFGDGTRLSIL.

J is TRBJ1-4 and V is TRBV19; 9 nucleotides line up with TRBD1. The CDR3 sequence is 14 residues long. Looked up from germline, CDR1 is LNHDA and CDR2 is SQIVND (reference sequence). Trimming at V came to 5 bases and at J to 8 bases, leaving 6 bases not matched to a gene. CDR3 region: CASSPPTGGEKLFF. CDR3 DNA sequence: TGTGCCAGTAGTCCCCCGACAGGGGGAGAAAAACTGTTTTTT.